The entry below gives a single T cell receptor beta chain sequence along with its context. These data come from a study of metastatic and nonmetastatic thyroid tumors. The CDR3 loop spans 15 amino acids. The V end was cut by 4 bases, the J end by 3 bases, with 13 bases between. CDR1 and CDR2 (germline): SGHRS, YFSETQ. TCRdb re-clonotyped the PCR reads through MiXCR. The data hold 15,000 to 20,000 clones, with 29% observed a single time. Each patient went into thyroid surgery without having received any treatment. Sequenced material: tumor tissue. The chain couples TRBV5-1 to TRBJ2-2; D may be TRBD1 (6 bases). The sequence was obtained from a female donor with papillary thyroid cancer or a benign thyroid nodule (not recorded which). Some clones in this sample may be carry-over from other donors' samples. The DNA of the CDR3 is TGCGCCAGCAGCAAACAGGGATCGGACACCGGGGAGCTGTTTTTT. It codes for CASSKQGSDTGELFF. Using reference TRBV5-1 and TRBJ2-2 for the parts outside the CDR3, the full variable domain is KAGVTQTPRYLIKTRGQQVTLSCSPISGHRSVSWYQQTPGQGLQFLFEYFSETQRNKGNFPGRFSGRQFSNSRSEMNVSTLELGDSALYLCASSKQGSDTGELFFGEGSRLTVL.